The clone carrying this T cell receptor (beta chain) appeared many times. The antigen remains undetermined. TCRdb's table, derived via immunoSEQ multiplex PCR, lists solely in-frame clones and lacks some. The specimen gives more than 9,000 clones without singletons; the ten biggest hold about 15%. This record belongs to a study of T cells after posttransplantation cyclophosphamide. Cyclophosphamide on days +3 and +4 followed busulfan-fludarabine conditioning and a marrow graft. General study findings and limits: Blood and skin or GI T cell repertoires showed limited TRB overlap. TRB clonality was highly associated with recipient CMV seropositivity and reactivation. Later post-transplant blood repertoires were often dominated by donor CD8+ memory clones.

Per the germline V gene, CDR1 is SGDLS and CDR2 is YYNGEE. The V gene end was trimmed by 3 bases and the J gene end by 4 bases; junction bases not matched to a gene: 4. The CDR3 is made up of 15 amino acids. The receptor's source is a female patient between 40 and 55 years old who received an allogeneic stem cell transplant from a related donor, was CMV-positive, and had no GVHD. Some T cells may be provided by the graft donor. Sequenced here: PBMCs, sampled after allogeneic stem cell transplant with posttransplant cyclophosphamide. This rearrangement joins TRBV9 to TRBJ2-7; 13 bases map to TRBD2. For the CDR3, the DNA is TGTGCCAGCAGCGAAGGGACTAGCGGGGTTTACGAGCAGTACTTC. It translates to CASSEGTSGVYEQYF.